This T cell receptor (beta chain) was captured by sequencing in a study of shared clonotypes between healthy human individuals. Study overall: CD4 naive and CD4 memory each took three plates per donor, while CD8 naive took two and CD8 memory one. Notes on the study in general: Estimated richness values were generally larger in naive subsets than in memory subsets. Clonotype sharing across a few donors was observed for 4.5% to 6.5% of naive CD4 clonotypes.

The CDR3 covers 18 residues. The V segment lost 0 bases and the J segment 7 bases; nucleotides outside the gene matches: 17. CDR1 and CDR2 from the germline V gene are KGHSH and LQKENI. With regard to this clone: Its antigen remains unknown.

Deep-level settings were used for running the assay. Method: immunoSEQ multiplex PCR; TCRdb's copy keeps in-frame clones and lacks some. The data hold some 550,000 clones, with about 97% observed a single time. The chain carries TRBV18 and TRBJ1-2, with 7 bases aligning to TRBD1. Sequenced input: naive CD4+ T cells sorted from blood. Subset given: CD45RA+ positively selected. The receptor was derived from a woman in her thirties in good health. In DNA, the CDR3 is TGTGCCAGCTCACCACCTACTCTCCGGGACAGCTACTATGTTGGCTACACCTTC. It yields the protein CASSPPTLRDSYYVGYTF.